This T cell receptor (beta chain) comes out of a study of T cell responses to AZD1222 COVID-19 vaccine. Study findings and constraints: Just six people given AZD1222 tested seropositive at baseline. Researchers took repertoire samples only after the peak T cell response had come.

Sequenced by immunoSEQ multiplex PCR; TCRdb stores in-frame clones only, minus some. The table includes 130,000 or so clones, 94% detected once. V lost 4 bases, J lost 7 bases, and 9 bases stayed unmatched. CDR1 and CDR2 (germline): ENHRY, SYGVKD. CDR3 length: 14 residues. With regard to this clone: What it binds is unknown.

V and J are TRBV10-3 and TRBJ2-7; 8 bases map to TRBD2. The sequenced sample was peripheral blood, obtained on day 0 of AZD1222 vaccination. The clonotype was recovered from an adult in good health. CDR3 protein: CAISGSGGPKEQYF. The DNA for the CDR3 is TGTGCCATCAGTGGGTCGGGAGGGCCCAAAGAGCAGTACTTC.